Presented here are 21 T cell receptor beta chains from one specimen sequenced in a study of shared clonotypes between healthy human individuals. Only in-frame clones appear in the TCRdb table, and some are missing; sequencing was by immunoSEQ multiplex PCR. The data show over 400,000 clones, with about 96% seen just once and around 0.067% held by the top ten. The specimen sequenced was naive CD4+ T cells sorted from blood. Subset here: CD45RA+ positively selected. Receptors originate from a woman under 40 in good health.

The chain is built from TRBV10-1 and TRBJ2-1; 9 bases are shared with TRBD1. V was clipped by 5 bases and J by 9 bases; unmatched bases: 8. CDR3 length equals 14 residues. CDR1 and CDR2 (germline): WNHNN, SYGVQD (reference sequence). The CDR3 DNA follows: TGCGCCAGCAGTTGGGACAGGGCGGTCGGTGAGCAGTTCTTC. Translation gives CASSWDRAVGEQFF.

This chain connects TRBV29-1 to TRBJ2-1; either TRBD1 or TRBD2 may supply D (5 bases each). V gave up 6 bases and J gave up 5 bases, with 23 bases separating them. The CDR3 consists of 16 residues. Germline CDR1 is SQVTM and CDR2 is ANQGSEA. The CDR3: CSVGRIPGRLNNEQFF. CDR3 nucleotides: TGCAGCGTCGGCCGAATCCCGGGACGATTGAACAATGAGCAGTTCTTC.

This chain joins TRBV10-3 and TRBJ2-6, with no clear D. The CDR3 runs to 15 residues. V was pared by 0 bases and J by 4 bases, with 7 bases between. Per germline, CDR1 ENHRY and CDR2 SYGVKD. This chain's CDR3 is CAISESQVGANVLTF. The CDR3 region has the DNA TGTGCCATCAGTGAGTCCCAGGTCGGGGCCAACGTCCTGACTTTC.

The rearrangement joins TRBV11-2 to TRBJ1-6; D might be TRBD1 (5 bases). In germline, CDR1 is SGHAT, CDR2 FQNNGV. Trimming removed 1 base from V and 9 bases from J, with 16 bases in between. The CDR3 has 16 amino acids. The CDR3 region has the DNA TGTGCCAGCAGCTTAGTCCAGGGCGGTGGAGCTTCACCCCTCCACTTT. Its translation: CASSLVQGGGASPLHF.

The genes are TRBV4-1 and TRBJ1-1; TRBD1 matches 8 bases. The germline CDR1 and CDR2 sequences are MGHRA and YSYEKL. CDR3 size: 16 residues. Unmatched junction bases numbered 7, after V lost 4 bases and J lost 0 bases. Written as DNA, the CDR3 is TGCGCCAGCAGCCCACGACAGGGGTCAATGAACACTGAAGCTTTCTTT. It specifies CASSPRQGSMNTEAFF.

This sequence joins TRBV5-1 and TRBJ2-5, with D tentatively TRBD2 (5 bases). This CDR3 has 16 amino acids. The germline V and J ends were trimmed by 0 bases and 5 bases, with 17 bases remaining between them. Germline CDR1 reads SGHRS; CDR2 reads YFSETQ. The CDR3 bases are TGCGCCAGCAGCTTGGGTACGGACTTTCCGGGGGAGACCCAGTACTTC. Amino acids: CASSLGTDFPGETQYF.

This clone was observed once. The CDR3 loop is CASSPPPRNLGNQYF. In nucleotides, the CDR3 is TGTGCCAGCAGTCCCCCACCTAGGAACCTCGGGAACCAGTACTTC. The chain couples TRBV28 to TRBJ2-7, with D possibly TRBD2 on 5 matching bases. Trimming removed 5 bases from V and 10 bases from J, with 24 bases in between. The CDR3 runs 15 residues. CDR1 is MDHEN and CDR2 is SYDVKM in the germline V gene.

The V gene is TRBV19, the J gene TRBJ2-7; 11 bases match TRBD1. The CDR3 consists of 15 residues. Germline V gives CDR1 LNHDA, CDR2 SQIVND (reference sequence). J lost 2 bases, V lost 5 bases, and 5 bases had no gene match. Written as DNA, the CDR3 is TGTGCCAGTAGTGGCCGGGACAGGGGGACCTACGAGCAGTACTTC. Translation: CASSGRDRGTYEQYF.

The chain employs TRBV21-1 and TRBJ2-1. TRBV21-1 is a listed pseudogene. The CDR3 has 9 residues. Here the CDR3 reads CATRFEQFF. CDR3 in DNA: TGTGCCACCAGGTTTGAGCAGTTCTTC.

The chain's CDR3 is CASSVDSLGDTEAFF. The CDR3 region has the DNA TGTGCCAGCAGCGTAGATTCCCTGGGGGACACTGAAGCTTTCTTT. The gene calls are TRBV9 and TRBJ1-1; TRBD1 might be the D (5 bases). There are 15 residues in the CDR3. The V end was cut by 0 bases, the J end by 3 bases, with 12 bases between. Germline values: CDR1 SGDLS, CDR2 YYNGEE.

V and J are TRBV10-1 and TRBJ2-7, with 8 bases that match TRBD1. The trim removed 2 bases at V and 4 bases at J, leaving 7 bases unmatched. There are 15 residues in the CDR3. The germline CDR1 and CDR2 sequences are WNHNN and SYGVQD (reference sequence). CDR3 sequence: CASSEGTGNWYEQYF. In DNA form, the CDR3 reads TGCGCCAGCAGTGAGGGGACAGGAAACTGGTACGAGCAGTACTTC.

The chain is built from TRBV19 and TRBJ2-7; 10 bases agree with TRBD1. V lost 5 bases, J lost 2 bases, and 9 bases stayed unmatched. The CDR3 is 16 residues long. Germline V gene data show CDR1 as LNHDA and CDR2 as SQIVND (reference sequence). The CDR3 here is CASSSAGQGVTYEQYF. The CDR3 DNA follows: TGTGCCAGTAGTTCGGCTGGACAGGGGGTAACCTACGAGCAGTACTTC.

The chain combines TRBV27 with TRBJ2-7; the D is unclear. The CDR3 contains 13 residues. Germline loops: CDR1 MNHEY, CDR2 SMNVEV (reference sequence). Trimming pared 4 bases from V and 6 bases from J, leaving 13 bases between. CDR3 coding DNA: TGTGCCAGCAGTTCTTATGGGTCCATCGAGCAGTACTTC. Protein product: CASSSYGSIEQYF.

The V gene is TRBV5-1, the J gene TRBJ1-1, with 7 nucleotides matching TRBD1. This CDR3 has 17 residues. Looked up from germline, CDR1 is SGHRS and CDR2 is YFSETQ. The ends lost 3 bases at V and 0 bases at J; junction bases unmatched: 11. CDR3 sequence (DNA): TGCGCCAGCAGCTCGGGTCGGACGGACAGGTTGAACACTGAAGCTTTCTTT. Amino acids: CASSSGRTDRLNTEAFF.

The CDR3 here is CASSLAGTKETQYF. The CDR3 bases are TGTGCCAGCAGCTTGGCTGGGACAAAAGAGACCCAGTACTTC. This chain connects TRBV5-4 to TRBJ2-5, with a weak D call TRBD1 (6 bases). The CDR3 totals 14 residues. Trimming took 0 bases from V and 3 from J, leaving 9 bases between them. CDR1 and CDR2 (germline): SGHNT, YYREEE (reference sequence). The variable domain in full, with the rest retrieved from reference TRBV5-4 and TRBJ2-5, is ETGVTQSPTHLIKTRGQQVTLRCSSQSGHNTVSWYQQALGQGPQFIFQYYREEENGRGNFPPRFSGLQFPNYSSELNVNALELDDSALYLCASSLAGTKETQYFGPGTRLLVL.

V and J are TRBV7-8 and TRBJ2-7; 11 bases are shared with TRBD2. Per germline, CDR1 SGHVS and CDR2 FQNEAQ. The CDR3 covers 15 residues. Losses at the gene ends were 0 bases for V and 7 bases for J; bases not matched to a gene: 5. CDR3 nucleotides: TGTGCCAGCAGCTTAGCGCGTCTAGCGGGAGGAGAGCAGTACTTC. As protein: CASSLARLAGGEQYF.

The V call is TRBV5-1, the J call TRBJ2-1; D gene unclear. The V gene lost 4 bases and the J gene lost 3 bases, with 11 bases spanning the gap. Germline CDR1 and CDR2: SGHRS and YFSETQ. The CDR3 sequence is 14 residues long. CDR3 residues: CASSLDFHYNEQFF. The DNA of the CDR3 is TGCGCCAGCAGCCTAGACTTCCACTACAATGAGCAGTTCTTC.

This clone was found once. The chain couples TRBV28 to TRBJ2-1; no reliable D call. Germline-derived CDR1 and CDR2 are MDHEN and SYDVKM. The CDR3 sequence is 10 residues long. Trimming took off 11 bases at V and 6 bases at J, with 8 bases between the two ends. CDR3 DNA sequence: TGTGCCCGCGCCCCCAATGAGCAGTTCTTC. The encoded protein is CARAPNEQFF.

The table lists this clone with a count of one. The chain is built from TRBV5-1 and TRBJ2-2; 15 bases line up with TRBD2. From germline, CDR1 is SGHRS and CDR2 YFSETQ. V shed 4 bases and J 3 bases; nucleotides not matched to a gene: 7. The CDR3 runs 18 residues. The CDR3 here is CASSGGLAGGPDTGELFF. The CDR3 region has the DNA TGCGCCAGCAGCGGAGGACTAGCGGGAGGGCCTGACACCGGGGAGCTGTTTTTT.

The CDR3: CASSYRGNGANVLTF. The DNA of the CDR3 is TGTGCCAGCAGTTACAGAGGTAACGGGGCCAACGTCCTGACTTTC. This chain joins TRBV6-5 and TRBJ2-6; D unclear. Trimming pared 2 bases from V and 4 bases from J, leaving 9 bases between. CDR3 length: 15 amino acids. CDR1 is MNHEY, CDR2 SVGAGI, per germline.

The chain is built from TRBV19 and TRBJ2-3; the match to TRBD1 covers 7 bases. Trimming took 9 bases from V and 9 from J; bases not matched to a gene: 21. This CDR3 is 16 amino acids long. Germline V gene lookup returns CDR1 LNHDA and CDR2 SQIVND (reference sequence). CDR3 protein: CASSTSGTVGRATQYF. The CDR3 bases are TGTGCCAGCAGCACTTCCGGGACAGTGGGCCGAGCCACGCAGTATTTT. Combining the CDR3 with reference TRBV19 and TRBJ2-3 gives the whole variable domain DGGITQSPKYLFRKEGQNVTLSCEQNLNHDAMYWYRQDPGQGLRLIYYSQIVNDFQKGDIAEGYSVSREKKESFPLTVTSAQKNPTAFYLCASSTSGTVGRATQYFGPGTRLTVL.